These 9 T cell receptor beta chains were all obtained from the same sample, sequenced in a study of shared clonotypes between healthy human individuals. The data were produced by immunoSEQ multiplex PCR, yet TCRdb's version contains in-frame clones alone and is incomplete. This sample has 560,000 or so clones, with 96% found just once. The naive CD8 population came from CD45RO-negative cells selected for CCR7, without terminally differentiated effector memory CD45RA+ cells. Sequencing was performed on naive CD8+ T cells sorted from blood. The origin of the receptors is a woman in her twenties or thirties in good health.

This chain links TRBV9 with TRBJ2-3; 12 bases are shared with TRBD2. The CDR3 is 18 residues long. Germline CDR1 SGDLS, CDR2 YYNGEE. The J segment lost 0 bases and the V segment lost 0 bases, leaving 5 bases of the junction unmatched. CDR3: CASSVGSSGRASTDTQYF. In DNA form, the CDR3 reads TGTGCCAGCAGCGTAGGTTCTAGCGGGAGGGCTAGCACAGATACGCAGTATTTT.

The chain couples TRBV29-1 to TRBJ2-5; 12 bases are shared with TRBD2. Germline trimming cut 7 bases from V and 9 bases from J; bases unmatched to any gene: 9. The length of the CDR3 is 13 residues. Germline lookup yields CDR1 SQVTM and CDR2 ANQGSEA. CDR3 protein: CSETTSGSSPQYF. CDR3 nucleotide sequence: TGCAGCGAAACGACTAGCGGGAGTTCTCCCCAGTACTTC. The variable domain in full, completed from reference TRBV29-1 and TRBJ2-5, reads SAVISQKPSRDICQRGTSLTIQCQVDSQVTMMFWYRQQPGQSLTLIATANQGSEATYESGFVIDKFPISRPNLTFSTLTVSNMSPEDSSIYLCSETTSGSSPQYFGPGTRLLVL.

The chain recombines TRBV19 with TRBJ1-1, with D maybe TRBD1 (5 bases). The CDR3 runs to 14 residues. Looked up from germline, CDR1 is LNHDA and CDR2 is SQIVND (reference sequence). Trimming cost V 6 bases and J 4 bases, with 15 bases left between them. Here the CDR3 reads CASRRGGEGTEAFF. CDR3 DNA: TGTGCCAGTAGGCGGGGCGGGGAGGGCACTGAAGCTTTCTTT.

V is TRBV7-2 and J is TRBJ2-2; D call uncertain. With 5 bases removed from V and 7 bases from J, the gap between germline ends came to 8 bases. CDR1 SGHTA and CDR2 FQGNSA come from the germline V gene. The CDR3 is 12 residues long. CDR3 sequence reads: CASSRRDGELFF. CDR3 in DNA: TGTGCCAGCAGCCGCCGAGACGGGGAGCTGTTTTTT.

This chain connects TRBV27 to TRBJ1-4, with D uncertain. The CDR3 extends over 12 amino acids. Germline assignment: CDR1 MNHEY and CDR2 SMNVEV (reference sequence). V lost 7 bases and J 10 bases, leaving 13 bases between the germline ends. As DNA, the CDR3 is TGTGCCAGCAAACTCCCGGCGGGAAAACTGTTTTTT. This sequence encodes CASKLPAGKLFF.

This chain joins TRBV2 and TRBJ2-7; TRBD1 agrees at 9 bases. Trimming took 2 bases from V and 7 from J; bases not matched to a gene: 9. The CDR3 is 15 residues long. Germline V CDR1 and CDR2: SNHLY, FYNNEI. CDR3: CASSEPGTGLSEQYF. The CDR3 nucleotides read TGTGCCAGCAGTGAACCCGGGACAGGGTTGTCAGAGCAGTACTTC.

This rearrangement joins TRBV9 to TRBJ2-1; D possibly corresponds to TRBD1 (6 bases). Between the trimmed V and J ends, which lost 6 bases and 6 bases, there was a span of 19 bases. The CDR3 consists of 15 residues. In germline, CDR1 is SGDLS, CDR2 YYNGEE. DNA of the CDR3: TGTGCCAGCAAGGGCGGAACAGGGTCAGCCAATGAGCAGTTCTTC. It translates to CASKGGTGSANEQFF.

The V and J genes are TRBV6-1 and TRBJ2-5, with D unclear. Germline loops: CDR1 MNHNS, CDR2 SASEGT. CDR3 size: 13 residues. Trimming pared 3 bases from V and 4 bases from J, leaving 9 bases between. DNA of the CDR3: TGTGCCAGCAGTGACTGGCCAGGAGAGACCCAGTACTTC. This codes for CASSDWPGETQYF.

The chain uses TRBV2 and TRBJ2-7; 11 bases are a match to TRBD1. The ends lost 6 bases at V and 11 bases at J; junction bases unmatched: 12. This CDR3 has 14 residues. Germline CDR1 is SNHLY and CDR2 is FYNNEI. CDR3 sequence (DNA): TGTGCCAGCAGAGGGACAGGGGGGCCCGTAGAAAAGTACTTC. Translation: CASRGTGGPVEKYF.